This is a list of T cell receptor beta chains from one sample in a study of CD8+ T cells in alopecia areata. Repertoires were generated with immunoSEQ multiplex PCR, while TCRdb's copy carries only in-frame clones and drops some. The repertoire holds fewer than 150,000 clones, with over 50% as singletons. The material was CD4+ T cells sorted from blood, obtained at week 0. These receptors were collected from a human donor with alopecia areata. The CDR3 runs from the conserved cysteine through the conserved F or W. The order of the fields is D gene, J gene, V gene, clone size, CDR3 protein, CDR3 DNA. A D gene is named only where the DNA matches it firmly. Not all rows give a size; the values are once, few, many and, for expanded clones, a class.

NA TRBJ1-3 TRBV5-1 few CASRFSENSGNTIYF TGCGCCAGCCGTTTTTCGGAAAACTCTGGAAACACCATATATTTT
NA TRBJ2-7 TRBV5-1 few CASSPGRPPYEQYF TGCGCCAGCAGCCCGGGACGGCCACCCTACGAGCAGTACTTC
NA TRBJ1-6 TRBV7-2 NA CASGGGTSSPLHF TGTGCCAGCGGGGGCGGGACCAGTTCACCCCTCCACTTT
NA TRBJ2-5 TRBV5-6 NA CASSLGSRWETQYF TGTGCCAGCAGCCTGGGGAGCCGATGGGAGACCCAGTACTTC
NA TRBJ1-1 TRBV7-9 NA CASSLEGLTEAFF TGTGCCAGCAGCTTAGAAGGACTCACTGAAGCTTTCTTT
NA TRBJ1-2 TRBV2 NA CASSPGPYGYTF TGTGCCAGCTCACCGGGACCTTATGGCTACACCTTC
NA TRBJ2-3 TRBV28 few CASSPLGSGGDTQYF TGTGCCAGCAGCCCACTGGGGTCCGGCGGAGATACGCAGTATTTT
TRBD1 TRBJ2-5 TRBV7-7 NA CASSRGTGGEETQYF TGTGCCAGCAGCCGTGGGACAGGGGGCGAGGAGACCCAGTACTTC
NA TRBJ1-2 TRBV10-3 few CAISEERQNYGYTF TGTGCCATCAGTGAGGAGAGACAGAACTATGGCTACACCTTC
TRBD1 TRBJ1-1 TRBV6-5 NA CASSSPDRLNTEAFF TGTGCCAGCAGTTCTCCGGACAGGTTGAACACTGAAGCTTTCTTT
NA TRBJ1-2 TRBV29-1 few CSVLGYTF TGCAGCGTTCTAGGCTACACCTTC
NA TRBJ2-2 TRBV7-3 NA CASSLERANTGELFF TGTGCCAGCAGCTTAGAGCGGGCGAACACCGGGGAGCTGTTTTTT
TRBD2 TRBJ2-5 TRBV18 NA CASSPLAGDPETQYF TGTGCCAGCTCACCTCTAGCGGGAGATCCAGAGACCCAGTACTTC
TRBD1 TRBJ1-3 TRBV27 NA CASRAGTGPFSSGNTIYF TGTGCCAGCAGGGCAGGGACAGGGCCCTTTAGCTCTGGAAACACCATATATTTT
NA TRBJ1-1 TRBV19 NA CASSRRTEAFF TGTGCCAGTAGTAGGAGGACTGAAGCTTTCTTT
NA TRBJ1-2 TRBV30 NA CAWSVTDNYGYTF TGTGCCTGGAGTGTAACTGATAACTATGGCTACACCTTC
NA TRBJ2-1 TRBV5-1 few CASSIGLSSYNEQFF TGCGCCAGCAGCATCGGACTAAGCTCCTACAATGAGCAGTTCTTC
NA TRBJ2-3 TRBV2 few CASRAVDTQYF TGTGCCAGCAGAGCAGTGGATACGCAGTATTTT
TRBD1 TRBJ1-4 TRBV7-3 NA CASSAGQGAGEKLFF TGTGCCAGCAGCGCCGGACAGGGGGCGGGTGAAAAACTGTTTTTT
NA TRBJ1-1 TRBV28 NA CASRWEGGGTEAFF TGTGCCAGCAGGTGGGAGGGAGGTGGTACTGAAGCTTTCTTT
TRBD1 TRBJ2-7 TRBV7-6 NA CASSSSGTGSYEQYF TGTGCCAGCAGCTCCTCCGGGACAGGGTCCTACGAGCAGTACTTC
NA TRBJ2-3 TRBV7-9 few CASSLLAASTDTQYF TGTGCCAGCAGCTTATTAGCAGCTAGCACAGATACGCAGTATTTT
NA TRBJ2-7 TRBV5-1 NA CASSAHRDEQYF TGCGCCAGCAGCGCCCACAGGGACGAGCAGTACTTC
NA TRBJ1-1 TRBV2 once CASSEAPSLNTEAFF TGTGCCAGCAGTGAAGCCCCCAGTTTGAACACTGAAGCTTTCTTT
NA TRBJ2-7 TRBV7-9 NA CASSLVTSPRGSEQYF TGTGCCAGCAGCTTAGTGACTTCCCCAAGGGGTAGCGAGCAGTACTTC
NA TRBJ1-6 TRBV5-4 once CASSRDAGLPLHF TGTGCCAGCAGTCGGGACGCCGGCCTTCCCCTCCACTTT
NA TRBJ1-5 TRBV11-2 NA CASSQTVNQPQHF TGTGCCAGCAGCCAGACGGTGAATCAGCCCCAGCATTTT
TRBD2 TRBJ2-5 TRBV9 NA CASSVNIAGGVETQYF TGTGCCAGCAGCGTGAATATAGCGGGAGGAGTTGAGACCCAGTACTTC
NA TRBJ1-1 TRBV2 NA CASSRDSVTEAFF TGTGCCAGTTCTCGGGATTCAGTCACTGAAGCTTTCTTT
NA TRBJ2-2 TRBV5-4 once CASSLVGSSGELFF TGTGCCAGCAGCTTGGTCGGGAGCTCCGGGGAGCTGTTTTTT
TRBD2 TRBJ2-1 TRBV6-4 NA CASSRLAGGQVNEQFF TGTGCCAGCAGCAGACTAGCGGGGGGGCAAGTCAATGAGCAGTTCTTC
TRBD1 TRBJ2-7 TRBV30 NA CAWSSGTGRYEQYF TGTGCCTGGAGTTCCGGGACAGGGAGGTACGAGCAGTACTTC
NA TRBJ1-5 TRBV18 NA CASSPQEDSNQPQHF TGTGCCAGCTCACCACAGGAGGATAGCAATCAGCCCCAGCATTTT
TRBD1 TRBJ1-1 TRBV23-1 NA CASSQRGLRQGGTEAFF TGCGCCAGCAGTCAGAGGGGTTTACGACAGGGAGGCACTGAAGCTTTCTTT
TRBD1 TRBJ1-1 TRBV6-5 NA CASSWGTGKSTEAFF TGTGCCAGCAGTTGGGGGACAGGGAAGTCCACTGAAGCTTTCTTT
NA TRBJ1-4 TRBV2 NA CASSEDSGRYEKLFF TGTGCCAGCAGCGAGGACAGCGGGCGATATGAAAAACTGTTTTTT
TRBD1 TRBJ2-2 TRBV5-1 NA CASSEGTGGTGELFF TGCGCCAGCAGCGAGGGGACAGGTGGAACCGGGGAGCTGTTTTTT
NA TRBJ1-1 TRBV16 NA CASSQIRGNTEAFF TGTGCCAGCAGCCAAATCAGGGGGAACACTGAAGCTTTCTTT